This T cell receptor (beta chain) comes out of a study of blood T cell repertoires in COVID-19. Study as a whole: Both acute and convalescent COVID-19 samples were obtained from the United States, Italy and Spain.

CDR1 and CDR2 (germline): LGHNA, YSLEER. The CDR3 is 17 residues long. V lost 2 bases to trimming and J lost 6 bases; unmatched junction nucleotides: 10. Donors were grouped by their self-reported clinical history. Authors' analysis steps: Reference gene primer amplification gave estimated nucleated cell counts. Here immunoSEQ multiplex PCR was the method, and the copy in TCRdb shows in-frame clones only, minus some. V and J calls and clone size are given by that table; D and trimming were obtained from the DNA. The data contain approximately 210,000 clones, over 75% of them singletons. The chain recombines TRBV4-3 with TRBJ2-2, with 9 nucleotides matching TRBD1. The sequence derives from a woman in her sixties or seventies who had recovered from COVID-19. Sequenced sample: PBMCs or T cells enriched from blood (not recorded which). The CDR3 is CASSQPTGGISAGELFF. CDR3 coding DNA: TGCGCCAGCAGCCAACCTACAGGGGGCATAAGCGCCGGGGAGCTGTTTTTT.